This T cell receptor beta chain was obtained from a study of CD4 T cells in relation to SARS-CoV-2 and coronaviruses. Study-level points and caveats: Roughly 65% of donors had memory CD4+ clonotypes crossrecognizing SARS-CoV-2 and common cold coronavirus spike. No donor gave both pre-pandemic and post-infection samples. Memory recall responses, not primary responses primed in culture, are what the assay detects.

Notes on this clone: Antigen: not known.

CD4+ T cells from unexposed donors were obtained before the COVID-19 pandemic (2011-2018). Uncultured naive and memory CD4+ T cells supplied DNA for deep TCR-beta sequencing. The assay was immunoSEQ multiplex PCR, and TCRdb's table has in-frame clones only and misses some. Here the sample spans about 70,000 clones, approximately 87% being singletons. CDR3 length equals 13 residues. V was cut by 7 bases and J by 18 bases, with 22 bases left in between. Germline V gene data show CDR1 as SEHNR and CDR2 as FQNEAQ (reference sequence). The origin of this receptor is a human donor in good health. This sequence joins TRBV7-9 and TRBJ1-6; D uncertain. Sequenced input: memory CD4+ T cells from PBMCs. CDR3 residues: CASIDGRVGSPHF. The CDR3 nucleotides are TGTGCCAGCATAGACGGGCGAGTCGGCTCTCCCCACTTT. Together with reference TRBV7-9 and TRBJ1-6, the CDR3 gives the full variable domain: DTGVSQNPRHKITKRGQNVTFRCDPISEHNRLYWYRQTLGQGPEFLTYFQNEAQLEKSRLLSDRFSAERPKGSFSTLEIQRTEQGDSAMYLCASIDGRVGSPHFGNGTRLTVT.